The rows below give T cell receptor beta chains drawn from one sample of a study of OX40 agonist ivuxolimab in advanced cancers. Libraries were prepared by immunoSEQ multiplex PCR; TCRdb keeps only in-frame clonotypes and omits some of them. Of around 45,000 clones listed, roughly three quarters are singletons. The input for sequencing was CD4+ or CD8+ T cells sorted from blood, taken in a trial of the OX40 agonist ivuxolimab. These receptors were taken from an adult with an advanced solid tumor such as melanoma, head and neck, liver or kidney cancer. CDR3s leave out the opening cysteine and the closing phenylalanine or tryptophan. D genes are given only for firm matches.

cdr3_aa: ASSRSKGGNTIY
d_call: .
v_call: TRBV7-9

cdr3_aa: ASSQAGAGAYEQY
d_call: .
v_call: TRBV7-3

cdr3_aa: ASSLVGLAGGNEQF
d_call: .
v_call: TRBV5-8

cdr3_aa: ALGTANYGYT
d_call: TRBD1
v_call: TRBV5-4

cdr3_aa: ASSWVAGGYNEQF
d_call: TRBD2
v_call: TRBV11-3

cdr3_aa: ASSPHKRGQSYEQY
d_call: .
v_call: TRBV7-9

cdr3_aa: ASSEKQRDTIY
d_call: .
v_call: TRBV7-9

cdr3_aa: ASSLLGGRGYNEQF
d_call: TRBD2
v_call: TRBV5-6

cdr3_aa: ASSMFSGAKSMGYT
d_call: .
v_call: TRBV19

cdr3_aa: ASSLAPTGQKTYGYT
d_call: .
v_call: TRBV2

cdr3_aa: ASSLMDRPYNEKLF
d_call: TRBD1
v_call: TRBV28